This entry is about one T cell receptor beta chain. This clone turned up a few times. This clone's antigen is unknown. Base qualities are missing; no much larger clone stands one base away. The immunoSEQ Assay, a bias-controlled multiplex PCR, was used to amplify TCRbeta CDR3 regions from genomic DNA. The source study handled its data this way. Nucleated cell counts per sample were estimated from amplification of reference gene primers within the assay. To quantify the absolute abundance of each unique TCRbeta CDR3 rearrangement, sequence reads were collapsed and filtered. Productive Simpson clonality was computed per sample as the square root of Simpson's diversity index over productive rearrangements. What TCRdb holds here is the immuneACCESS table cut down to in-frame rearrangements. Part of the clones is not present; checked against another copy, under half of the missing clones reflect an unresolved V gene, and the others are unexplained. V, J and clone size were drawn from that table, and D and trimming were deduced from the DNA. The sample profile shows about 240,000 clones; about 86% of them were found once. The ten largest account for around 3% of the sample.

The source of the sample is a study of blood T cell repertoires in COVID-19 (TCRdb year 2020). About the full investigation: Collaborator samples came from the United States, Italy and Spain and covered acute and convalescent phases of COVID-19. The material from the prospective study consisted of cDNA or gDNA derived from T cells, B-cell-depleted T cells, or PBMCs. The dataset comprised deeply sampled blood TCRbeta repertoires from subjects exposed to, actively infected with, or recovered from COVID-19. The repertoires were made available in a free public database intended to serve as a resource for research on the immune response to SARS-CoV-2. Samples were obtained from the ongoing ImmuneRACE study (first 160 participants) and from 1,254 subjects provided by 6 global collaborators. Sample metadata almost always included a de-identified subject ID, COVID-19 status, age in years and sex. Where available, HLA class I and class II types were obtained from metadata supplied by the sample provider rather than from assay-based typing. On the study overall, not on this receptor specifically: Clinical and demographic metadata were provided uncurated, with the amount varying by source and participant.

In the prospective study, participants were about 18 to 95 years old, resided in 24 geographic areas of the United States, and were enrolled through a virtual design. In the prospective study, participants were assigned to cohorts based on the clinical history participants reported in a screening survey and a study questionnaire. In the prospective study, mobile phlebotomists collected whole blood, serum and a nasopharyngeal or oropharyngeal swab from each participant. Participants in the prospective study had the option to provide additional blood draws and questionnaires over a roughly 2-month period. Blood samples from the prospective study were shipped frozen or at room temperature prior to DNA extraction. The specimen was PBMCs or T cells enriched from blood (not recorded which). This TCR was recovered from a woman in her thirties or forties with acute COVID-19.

The CDR3 amino acid sequence is: CASSPLTSEQYF. The nucleotide sequence reads TGTGCCAGCTCACCACTCACCAGTGAGCAGTACTTC. The sequence links TRBV18 to TRBJ2-7, with the D gene not confidently named. Taken from the germline V gene, the CDR1 and CDR2 loops are KGHSH and LQKENI. V is cut by 1 base and J by 7 bases, and the space between the germline ends is 8 bases. Reading from cysteine to phenylalanine, the CDR3 counts 12 amino acids. Only the CDR3 DNA stays, 36 bases, in frame from base 1.